Shown below are 3 T cell receptor beta chains from a single sample sequenced in a study of T cells after yellow fever vaccination. TCRdb processed the 5' RACE reads anew with MiXCR; each CDR3 protein has one entry. The sample has about 180,000 distinct CDR3 sequences, approximately 6.2% seen once. The sample in question was CD4+ T cells sorted from PBMCs, obtained on the day of the first yellow fever vaccination. All receptors derive from a man between 18 and 35 years old who received the YFV17D yellow fever vaccine.

This clonotype was counted a few times. CDR3 bases: TGTGCCAGCACCCTAACCTTAAGCAATCAGCCCCAGCATTTT. Its protein product is CASTLTLSNQPQHF. The chain is built from TRBV7-3 and TRBJ1-5; D is unresolved. The germline CDR1 and CDR2 sequences are SGHTA and FQGTGA. Trimming shortened V by 7 bases and J by 1 base, and 11 bases separated the two germline ends. This CDR3 contains 14 residues.

This clonotype was picked up a small number of times. The chain joins TRBV18 to TRBJ1-1; D is undetermined. The germline CDR1 and CDR2 sequences are KGHSH and LQKENI. V lost 2 bases and J lost 3, with 13 bases in between. This CDR3 spans 15 amino acids. CDR3 bases: TGTGCCAGCTCACCAGCAAACAGCCGGTACACTGAAGCTTTCTTT. Its protein is CASSPANSRYTEAFF.

In this sample, this clonotype turned up once. No conserved phenylalanine or tryptophan is present at the end of the CDR3, so a read error is the likely explanation. The chain carries TRBV28 and TRBJ2-5; 10 positions match TRBD2. In germline, CDR1 is MDHEN, CDR2 SYDVKM. There are 15 residues in the CDR3. Trimming removed 4 bases from V and 5 bases from J; junction bases left unmatched: 7. The CDR3 DNA is TGTGCCAGCAGTTCCCCAGGGACTAGCGCCGAGACCCAGTACTTA. It codes for CASSSPGTSAETQYL.